The 10 T cell receptor beta chains reported below all come from one sample, sequenced in a study of CD8+ T cells in alopecia areata. Reverse transcription of extracted RNA yielded cDNA, which provided the sequencing template. Assay used: immunoSEQ multiplex PCR; TCRdb lists only in-frame clones, some missing. The sample has about 140,000 clones, about 86% seen once; the top ten hold roughly 13%. Treatment noted: oral pan-JAK inhibitor, 5-10 mg twice daily. This sample comprised CD8+ T cells sorted from blood, obtained at week 4, from a patient treated with tofacitinib. The receptors here all came from a human donor with alopecia areata.

V usage is TRBV30 and J usage is TRBJ2-7; TRBD2 agrees at 10 bases. CDR1 GTSNPN and CDR2 SVGIG come from the germline V gene (reference sequence). CDR3 length: 16 amino acids. V was pared by 3 bases and J by 3 bases, with 11 bases of the junction left unmatched. The CDR3: CAWREISGRVDYEQYF. The DNA for the CDR3 is TGTGCCTGGAGAGAAATAAGCGGGAGGGTGGACTACGAGCAGTACTTC. The whole variable domain, filled in from reference TRBV30 and TRBJ2-7, reads SQTIHQWPATLVQPVGSPLSLECTVEGTSNPNLYWYRQAAGRGLQLLFYSVGIGQISSEVPQNLSASRPQDRQFILSSKKLLLSDSGFYLCAWREISGRVDYEQYFGPGTRLTVT.

The V and J genes are TRBV29-1 and TRBJ2-1; 7 bases agree with TRBD2. Trimming removed 6 bases from V and 0 bases from J; junction bases left unmatched: 11. This CDR3 has 16 amino acids. The germline V gene encodes CDR1 SQVTM and CDR2 ANQGSEA. CDR3 region: CSVDPRGGGSYNEQFF. CDR3 in DNA: TGCAGCGTGGACCCCCGCGGCGGGGGCTCCTACAATGAGCAGTTCTTC.

The chain carries TRBV29-1 and TRBJ2-2; D not resolved. Trimming left V 4 bases short and J 7 bases short, with 7 bases between. This CDR3 has 11 amino acids. Looked up from germline, CDR1 is SQVTM and CDR2 is ANQGSEA. The CDR3 region has the DNA TGCAGCGTTGTCCTTATCGGGGAGCTGTTTTTT. Its translation is CSVVLIGELFF.

The gene calls are TRBV27 and TRBJ2-2; no clear D. Germline loops: CDR1 MNHEY, CDR2 SMNVEV (reference sequence). Trimming shortened V by 0 bases and J by 6 bases, and 5 bases separated the two germline ends. The CDR3 contains 13 residues. CDR3 nucleotides: TGTGCCAGCAGTTTATCGCTGCCCGGGGAGCTGTTTTTT. Encoded protein: CASSLSLPGELFF.

This chain joins TRBV27 and TRBJ2-7, with a weak D call TRBD1 (5 bases). CDR1 is MNHEY and CDR2 is SMNVEV in the germline V gene (reference sequence). Deletions cut 6 bases from V and 0 bases from J, with 12 bases between. There are 14 residues in the CDR3. The CDR3 sequence: CASRQAPYSYEQYF. The DNA of the CDR3 is TGTGCCAGCAGACAGGCACCCTACTCCTACGAGCAGTACTTC.

About this clone: An end of the junction does not agree with germline; a read error may underlie this. The gene calls are TRBV13 and TRBJ1-1, with TRBD1 as a possible D gene (6 bases). Looked up from germline, CDR1 is PRHDT and CDR2 is FYEKMQ (reference sequence). CDR3 length equals 15 residues. CDR3 nucleotides: TGTGCCAGCAGCTTAGCGACATCAGGGGTTCATTGGATGCACTTT. Its protein is CASSLATSGVHWMHF.

Concerning this clone: The same CDR3 arises from other DNA sequences in this sample as well. This chain connects TRBV10-3 to TRBJ2-7; 12 nucleotides line up with TRBD1. Germline CDR1 ENHRY, CDR2 SYGVKD. V lost 0 bases to trimming and J lost 4 bases; unmatched junction nucleotides: 1. The CDR3 sequence is 15 residues long. CDR3 in amino acids: CAISESGQGAYEQYF. In nucleotides, the CDR3 is TGTGCCATCAGTGAGTCGGGACAGGGGGCTTACGAGCAGTACTTC.

This clone was found a few times. The chain joins TRBV7-2 to TRBJ2-2; 8 bases map to TRBD1. The CDR3 sequence is 17 residues long. From germline, CDR1 is SGHTA and CDR2 FQGNSA. V shed 2 bases and J 2 bases; nucleotides not matched to a gene: 7. CDR3 in amino acids: CASSLPYGQGNTGELFF. The CDR3 region has the DNA TGTGCCAGCAGCTTACCGTATGGACAGGGAAACACCGGGGAGCTGTTTTTT.

The rearrangement links TRBV23-1 to TRBJ2-6; D ambiguous. TRBV23-1 carries the ORF label, with uncertain function. The CDR3 consists of 18 residues. Trimming stripped 8 bases from V and 2 bases from J, with 22 bases between. The CDR3 spells CASGMTSCDKPGANVLTF. The CDR3 DNA sequence: TGCGCCAGCGGAATGACAAGCTGCGATAAGCCTGGGGCCAACGTCCTGACTTTC.

The gene calls are TRBV18 and TRBJ2-7, with a possible D match to TRBD1 (6 bases). CDR1 KGHSH and CDR2 LQKENI come from the germline V gene. V lost 3 bases and J lost 5, with 14 bases in between. The CDR3 spans 14 residues. Here the CDR3 reads CASSPLRGFNEQYF. The DNA of the CDR3 is TGTGCCAGCTCACCGTTGAGGGGGTTCAACGAGCAGTACTTC.